The next 30 T cell receptor beta chains were all read from a single sample in a study of T cell clonality in common variable immunodeficiency (dated by TCRdb to the mid-2010s). Receptor amplification or capture employed the immunoSEQ multiplex PCR assay. TCRdb took this table from immuneACCESS and kept in-frame rearrangements with V and J called. Such tables lack part of the clones; where checked against another copy, unresolved V genes explain under half of the gap, and the rest is unexplained. Here the sample lists 44,000 or so clones, none seen once only. In total, the top ten clones hold approximately 0.71% of the sample. The specimen was peripheral blood mononuclear cells. The receptors were gathered from a person between 18 and 75 years old in good health.

This clone appeared many times. The DNA ends 3 residues before the CDR3 does, and the rest of the CDR3 is filled in from the germline J gene. The J gene is TRBJ2-1, the V gene TRBV9, with 7 bases that match TRBD2. This CDR3 has 15 residues. The junction had 7 bases not matched to a gene; V was cut back by 3 bases and J by 4 bases. CDR1 is SGDLS and CDR2 is YYNGEE in the germline V gene. CDR3 bases read: TGTGCCAGCAGCGCCGGACTAGGGCTTTACAATGAG. Encoded protein: CASSAGLGLYNE. Given in full, the CDR3 is CASSAGLGLYNEQFF.

This clone was counted ten times or more. The sequence runs out 3 residues before the end of the CDR3; the remainder is reconstructed from the germline J gene. The J gene is TRBJ2-1, the V gene TRBV12-5; 14 bases line up with TRBD2. With 6 bases clipped from V and 4 bases from J, the junction kept 5 bases outside the gene matches. CDR3 length equals 16 residues. Germline CDR1 and CDR2: LGHNT and FRNRAP. The part of the CDR3 DNA that was read is TGTGCTAGTGGCACCGGGACTAGCGGGAGTTACAATGAG. Its protein is CASGTGTSGSYNE. The full CDR3 sequence reads CASGTGTSGSYNEQFF.

Only a few counts were recorded for this clone. At one of its ends the junction is not consistent with the germline gene, which may arise from a read error. The read ends 3 residues early relative to the CDR3; the germline J gene fills the gap. The rearrangement joins TRBV19 to TRBJ1-5, with D uncertain. This CDR3 is built from 17 residues. Germline V lookup: CDR1 LNHDA, CDR2 SQIVND (reference sequence). The CDR3 here is CVSSIGVRRRSNQPQHF. The CDR3 DNA, read in part, is TGTGTCAGTAGTATAGGAGTACGGCGGAGAAGCAATCAGCCC.

This clone was seen ten or more times. The read gets to within 3 residues of the CDR3 end, and the germline J gene fills in the rest. The chain carries TRBV6-2 or TRBV6-3 and TRBJ1-2, with 7 bases aligning to TRBD1. The germline gives CDR1 MNHEY, CDR2 SVGEGT. The CDR3 is 15 residues long. The V segment lost 0 bases and the J segment 5 bases; nucleotides outside the gene matches: 6. The CDR3 reads CASSYSLGQKYGYTF. Partial CDR3 DNA: TGTGCCAGCAGTTACTCGCTGGGACAGAAGTATGGC.

This clone appeared many times. Read coverage stops 3 residues before the CDR3 terminus; the germline J gene supplies the remainder. The rearrangement links TRBV29-1 to TRBJ2-4; D not resolved. The CDR3 runs to 14 residues. Trimming shortened V by 4 bases and J by 0 bases, and 10 bases separated the two germline ends. Germline V gene sequence: CDR1 SQVTM, CDR2 ANQGSEA. The DNA read from the CDR3 is TGCAGCGTTGGCGTCCCCCGAGCCAAAAACATT. Translating gives CSVGVPRAKNI. The entire CDR3 sequence reads CSVGVPRAKNIQYF.

A word on this clone: The read ends 3 residues early relative to the CDR3; the germline J gene fills the gap. The chain uses TRBV19 and TRBJ2-1; 10 nucleotides line up with TRBD2. The germline gives CDR1 LNHDA, CDR2 SQIVND (reference sequence). Trimming removed 5 bases from V and 0 bases from J; junction bases left unmatched: 7. CDR3 length: 17 residues. The part of the CDR3 DNA that was read is TGTGCCAGTAGTTGGACTAGCGGACCGAGCTCCTACAATGAG. Residues: CASSWTSGPSSYNE. The full CDR3 reads CASSWTSGPSSYNEQFF.

This clone was counted many times. Read data end 3 residues before the CDR3 end; the end is taken from the germline J gene. This rearrangement joins TRBV12-3 or TRBV12-4 to TRBJ2-6, with D possibly TRBD1 on 6 matching bases. The germline V and J ends were trimmed by 8 bases and 0 bases, with 11 bases remaining between them. The CDR3 contains 15 residues. The CDR3 sequence is CASLDSYSGANVLTF. The DNA read from the CDR3 is TGTGCCAGCCTGGACAGCTACTCTGGGGCCAACGTC.

There are many counts of this clone. The read ends 3 residues early relative to the CDR3; the germline J gene fills the gap. The chain couples TRBV12-5 to TRBJ2-7; possibly TRBD1 for D (6 bases). Germline V gives CDR1 LGHNT, CDR2 FRNRAP. The germline V and J ends were trimmed by 7 bases and 5 bases, with 18 bases remaining between them. The CDR3 covers 14 residues. CDR3 in amino acids: CASELRQGSHEQYF. CDR3 DNA, as far as it was read: TGTGCTAGTGAATTAAGGCAGGGGAGCCACGAG.

In this sample, this clone turned up many times. The sequenced fragment ends 3 residues before the CDR3 boundary, so the rest is inferred from the germline J gene. This chain uses TRBV4-2 with TRBJ2-2; 8 bases map to TRBD2. The CDR3 sequence is 16 residues long. The trim removed 0 bases at V and 5 bases at J, leaving 5 bases unmatched. Germline assignment: CDR1 LGHNA and CDR2 YNFKEQ. The sequenced CDR3 bases are TGTGCCAGCAGCCAAGACGGGGGGGCCCGAACCGGGGAG. As protein: CASSQDGGARTGE. The CDR3, in full, reads CASSQDGGARTGELFF.

This clone was observed at least ten times. Read coverage stops 3 residues before the CDR3 terminus; the germline J gene supplies the remainder. The chain couples TRBV12-3 or TRBV12-4 to TRBJ2-1; 7 bases agree with TRBD1. The CDR3 covers 15 residues. Trimming took 8 bases from V and 0 from J; bases not matched to a gene: 7. The CDR3 loop reads CASLNRDSSYNEQFF. CDR3 DNA (partial): TGTGCCAGCCTAAACCGGGACAGCTCCTACAATGAG.

This clone was recorded many times. The chain's CDR3 is CASSYIQGARGYTF. The CDR3 bases that were read are TGTGCCAGCAGCTATATACAGGGGGCTCGGGGC. This chain connects TRBV7-9 to TRBJ1-2, with 9 bases that match TRBD1. Coverage ceases 3 residues before the CDR3 finishes, and the germline J gene fills in the end. CDR1 SEHNR and CDR2 FQNEAQ come from the germline V gene (reference sequence). The CDR3 runs to 14 residues.

There are many counts of this clone. Partial CDR3 DNA: TGTGCCAGTAGTATCACAGACGATCAGCCC. This codes for CASSITDDQP. The full CDR3 protein is CASSITDDQPQHF. The V gene is TRBV19, the J gene TRBJ1-5, with D unclear. The CDR3 end falls 3 residues outside the read, so it is completed with the germline J gene. The CDR3 has 13 residues. Germline CDR1 reads LNHDA; CDR2 reads SQIVND (reference sequence). Trimming cost V 3 bases and J 5 bases, with 8 bases left between them.

This clone was counted ten times or more. Sequencing ends 3 residues short of the CDR3 end; the germline J gene provides the rest. The J gene is TRBJ2-3, the V gene TRBV18; 11 nucleotides align to TRBD2. This CDR3 has 17 amino acids. The trim removed 2 bases at V and 0 bases at J, leaving 4 bases unmatched. The V gene's germline CDR1 is KGHSH and CDR2 LQKENI. The CDR3 sequence: CASSPRTSGYSTDTQYF. The CDR3 bases that were read are TGTGCCAGCTCACCAAGGACTAGCGGGTACAGCACAGATACG. The entire variable domain, with the rest obtained from reference TRBV18 and TRBJ2-3, is as follows: NAGVMQNPRHLVRRRGQEARLRCSPMKGHSHVYWYRQLPEEGLKFMVYLQKENIIDESGMPKERFSAEFPKEGPSILRIQQVVRGDSAAYFCASSPRTSGYSTDTQYFGPGTRLTVL.

This clone was counted many times. The CDR3 end lies 3 residues beyond the end of the read and is filled in from the germline J gene. The chain has TRBV7-3 and TRBJ2-2, with D unresolved. This CDR3 has 14 residues. Trimming stripped 1 base from V and 3 bases from J, with 6 bases between. CDR1 SGHTA and CDR2 FQGTGA come from the germline V gene. CDR3 sequence reads: CASSLNRDTGELFF. The DNA read from the CDR3 is TGTGCCAGCAGCTTAAATCGGGACACCGGGGAG.

This clone was recorded at least ten times. Coverage ceases 3 residues before the CDR3 finishes, and the germline J gene fills in the end. The V gene is TRBV14, the J gene TRBJ2-5, with 8 positions matching TRBD2. Germline lookup yields CDR1 SGHDN and CDR2 FVKESK. Losses at the gene ends were 4 bases for V and 7 bases for J; bases not matched to a gene: 20. The CDR3 covers 18 residues. CDR3 bases read: TGTGCCAGCAGCCCCTCTCGGCGGCTAGCGGGTCCCAACGGGACC. Protein product: CASSPSRRLAGPNGT. The full CDR3 reads CASSPSRRLAGPNGTQYF.

This clone was counted ten times or more. The chain's CDR3 is CASSLGLAGLRDTQYF. The CDR3 DNA, read in part, is TGTGCCAGCAGCTTGGGACTAGCGGGCCTCAGGGATACG. The chain is built from TRBV7-8 and TRBJ2-3, with 12 positions matching TRBD2. The read stops 3 residues short of the end of the CDR3; the missing end is completed from the germline J gene. This CDR3 region has 16 residues. V lost 3 bases and J lost 6; bases outside the gene matches: 7. Germline V lookup: CDR1 SGHVS, CDR2 FQNEAQ. Drawing the rest from reference TRBV7-8 and TRBJ2-3, the complete variable domain is GAGVSQSPRYKVAKRGQDVALRCDPISGHVSLFWYQQALGQGPEFLTYFQNEAQLDKSGLPSDRFFAERPEGSVSTLKIQRTQQEDSAVYLCASSLGLAGLRDTQYFGPGTRLTVL.

In its sample, this clone was seen many times. Sequencing ends 3 residues short of the CDR3 end; the germline J gene provides the rest. The V call is TRBV28, the J call TRBJ1-5, with 8 bases that match TRBD1. V trimming: 7 bases; J trimming: 2 bases; junction bases outside the gene matches: 7. CDR3 length: 15 residues. Per germline, CDR1 MDHEN and CDR2 SYDVKM. The CDR3 protein is CASNAGGGGNQPQHF. CDR3 DNA (partial): TGTGCCAGCAACGCAGGGGGCGGGGGCAATCAGCCC.

This clone was picked up many times. The covered CDR3 bases are TGTGCCAGCAGTTTATCCCCAGTCTTCTCCTACGAG. Translated: CASSLSPVFSYE. The complete CDR3 sequence is CASSLSPVFSYEQYF. The chain recombines TRBV28 with TRBJ2-7; D uncertain. The sequence runs out 3 residues before the end of the CDR3; the remainder is reconstructed from the germline J gene. V lost 1 base and J lost 0, with 10 bases in between. Germline V CDR1 and CDR2: MDHEN, SYDVKM. The CDR3 extends over 15 amino acids.

This clone was seen at least ten times. The missing CDR3 end, 3 residues past where the read stops, is filled in from the germline J gene. The V call is TRBV2, the J call TRBJ2-7; TRBD1 aligns across 9 bases. The V gene end was trimmed by 6 bases and the J gene end by 0 bases; junction bases not matched to a gene: 9. The CDR3 runs 16 residues. Germline V gene sequence: CDR1 SNHLY, CDR2 FYNNEI. The DNA read from the CDR3 is TGTGCCAGCAGACCTCCTGGACAGGGGCGCTCCTACGAG. It translates to CASRPPGQGRSYE. The entire CDR3 protein reads CASRPPGQGRSYEQYF.

This clone has at least ten counts. The read halts 3 residues ahead of the CDR3 end, with the missing end drawn from the germline J gene. The chain is built from TRBV12-3 or TRBV12-4 and TRBJ2-3, with D unclear. The length of the CDR3 is 15 residues. V was clipped by 2 bases and J by 2 bases, with 11 bases between them. The part of the CDR3 DNA that was read is TGTGCCAGCAGTTTAACGAGGCCACCCACAGATACG. Translated: CASSLTRPPTDT. The CDR3 in its entirety is CASSLTRPPTDTQYF.

This clone was recorded at least ten times. The read comes to an end 3 residues before the CDR3 does, leaving the germline J gene to fill in the end. The J gene is TRBJ1-5, the V gene TRBV2, with TRBD1 matching over 9 bases. The germline V gene has CDR1 SNHLY and CDR2 FYNNEI. This CDR3 has 14 amino acids. V dropped 6 bases and J dropped 4; count of bases not matched to a gene: 4. CDR3: CASSGTGKNQPQHF. Incomplete CDR3 DNA: TGTGCCAGCAGCGGGACAGGGAAGAATCAGCCC. Supplemented by reference TRBV2 and TRBJ1-5, the full variable domain reads EPEVTQTPSHQVTQMGQEVILRCVPISNHLYFYWYRQILGQKVEFLVSFYNNEISEKSEIFDDQFSVERPDGSNFTLKIRSTKLEDSAMYFCASSGTGKNQPQHFGDGTRLSIL.

This clone was seen at least ten times. The CDR3 end falls 3 residues outside the read, so it is completed with the germline J gene. V is TRBV12-3 or TRBV12-4 and J is TRBJ2-7; D is perhaps TRBD1 (6 bases). With 3 bases removed from V and 2 bases from J, the gap between germline ends came to 11 bases. CDR3 length: 14 amino acids. The CDR3 protein is CASSLGQGTYEQYF. The covered CDR3 bases are TGTGCCAGCAGTTTGGGCCAGGGGACCTACGAG.

This clone was seen at least ten times. The CDR3 end falls 3 residues outside the read, so it is completed with the germline J gene. The chain couples TRBV4-1 to TRBJ2-1; D ambiguous. V shed 1 base and J shed 5 bases, with 15 bases lying between them. Germline CDR1 is MGHRA and CDR2 is YSYEKL. CDR3 length: 16 residues. CDR3 loop: CASSQVLGLQNNEQFF. Partial CDR3 DNA: TGCGCCAGCAGCCAAGTGTTGGGCCTCCAGAACAATGAG.

The table lists this clone with many counts. The read falls 3 residues short of the CDR3 end, and the missing part is taken from the germline J gene. This chain connects TRBV5-1 to TRBJ1-2; D gene unclear. Per germline, CDR1 SGHRS and CDR2 YFSETQ. The CDR3 totals 13 residues. Trimming left V 2 bases short and J 6 bases short, with 11 bases between. CDR3 DNA (partial): TGCGCCAGCAGCTTTGAGCTTTTGGATGGC. This encodes CASSFELLDG. The entire CDR3 reads CASSFELLDGYTF.

This clone occurred many times. The DNA ends 3 residues before the CDR3 does, and the rest of the CDR3 is filled in from the germline J gene. The chain carries TRBV19 and TRBJ2-3; D ambiguous. The CDR3 has 12 amino acids. V dropped 7 bases and J dropped 6 bases, with 11 bases sitting between them. Per the germline V gene, CDR1 is LNHDA and CDR2 is SQIVND (reference sequence). The CDR3: CASTDRTDTQYF. Partial CDR3 DNA: TGTGCCAGTACCGATAGAACGGATACG.

This clone has ten or more counts. The read ends 3 residues early relative to the CDR3; the germline J gene fills the gap. The chain combines TRBV13 with TRBJ1-6; D may be TRBD1 (6 bases). This CDR3 region has 16 residues. The V gene lost 0 bases and the J gene lost 8 bases, with 14 bases spanning the gap. CDR1 and CDR2 (germline): PRHDT, FYEKMQ (reference sequence). The CDR3 bases that were read are TGTGCCAGCAGCTTAGGATTAACAGGGAAGGATTCACCC. Its translation: CASSLGLTGKDSP. The full CDR3 sequence reads CASSLGLTGKDSPLHF.

This clone was counted at least ten times. With the read ending 3 residues before the CDR3 end, the germline J gene is used to fill in that end. V usage is TRBV5-4 and J usage is TRBJ1-1; TRBD1 aligns across 8 bases. The CDR3 extends over 15 amino acids. The trim removed 1 base at V and 5 bases at J, leaving 7 bases unmatched. Germline CDR1 reads SGHNT; CDR2 reads YYREEE (reference sequence). The CDR3 bases that were read are TGTGCCAGCAGCTTGCCCCAGGGGGCTAAGACTGAA. It yields the protein CASSLPQGAKTE. The CDR3 reads in full as CASSLPQGAKTEAFF.

This clone was seen many times. The read ends 3 residues before the CDR3 terminus; that terminus is restored from the germline J gene. V and J are TRBV18 and TRBJ1-6; D is unresolved. V lost 6 bases and J lost 9, with 15 bases in between. Looked up from germline, CDR1 is KGHSH and CDR2 is LQKENI. This CDR3 contains 14 residues. CDR3 DNA (partial): TGTGCCAGCTCTAATCAGAACCGCGGTTCACCC. It encodes CASSNQNRGSP. The complete CDR3 protein is CASSNQNRGSPLHF.

The CDR3 DNA, read in part, is TGTGCCAGCAGTGAAACCCTAACAGGGCAGAGGTTAGGCAATCAGCCC. Residues: CASSETLTGQRLGNQP. The whole CDR3 region reads CASSETLTGQRLGNQPQHF. The rearrangement joins TRBV2 to TRBJ1-5, with a tentative D call TRBD1 (6 bases). With the read ending 3 residues before the CDR3 end, the germline J gene is used to fill in that end. V was trimmed by 2 bases and J by 2 bases, leaving 22 bases between them. Germline-derived CDR1 and CDR2 are SNHLY and FYNNEI. This CDR3 comprises 19 residues.

This clone came up many times. The CDR3 end lies 3 residues beyond the end of the read and is filled in from the germline J gene. The genes are TRBV5-1 and TRBJ1-5; possible D gene TRBD1, 5 bases. V lost 1 base and J lost 6, with 14 bases in between. The germline V gene encodes CDR1 SGHRS and CDR2 YFSETQ. The CDR3 is made up of 15 amino acids. The part of the CDR3 DNA that was read is TGCGCCAGCAGCTTGCAGCCAGGGCGCAGTCAGCCC. Its protein is CASSLQPGRSQP. The whole CDR3 reads CASSLQPGRSQPQHF.